The clone carrying this T cell receptor (beta chain) was seen more than once but under ten times. Its antigen is currently unknown. Sequencing was performed with immunoSEQ multiplex PCR; in TCRdb, only in-frame clones are kept and a portion is missing. The top ten clones hold more than 0.35% of a sample with fewer than 95,000 clones, approximately 90% of them seen once. The sample is drawn from a study of OX40 agonist ivuxolimab in advanced cancers. Turning to the study itself: The dose-escalation cohort had hepatocellular carcinoma, melanoma, renal cell or head and neck cancer. Notes on the study in general: The study found among the lowest clonal expansion in partial responders at 0.1-3.0 mg/kg. Circulating CD4+ and CD8+ T cells showed clonal expansion by week 6 at 0.1 to 3.0 mg/kg.

The CDR3 is 15 residues long. Germline V gives CDR1 SGHAT, CDR2 FQNNGV. The V end was cut by 0 bases, the J end by 4 bases, with 12 bases between. The chain combines TRBV11-2 with TRBJ1-2, with D hard to call. This TCR was recovered from an adult with an advanced solid tumor such as melanoma, head and neck, liver or kidney cancer. The specimen comprised CD4+ or CD8+ T cells sorted from blood, sampled in a trial of the OX40 agonist ivuxolimab. Here the CDR3 reads CASSLDSARSYGYTF. The CDR3 DNA follows: TGTGCCAGCAGCTTAGACTCAGCCCGATCCTATGGCTACACCTTC.